One T cell receptor beta chain is described in this entry. Antigen unknown. This clone may be a read error of a much larger clone one base away. It is likely a read error, because the conserved phenylalanine at the end of the CDR3 is missing. This sample is part of a study of molecular identifiers for immune sequencing clone quantification. Study conclusions and caveats: More than 97% of effector molecules, versus under 1% of naive-cell molecules, belonged to clones above 20 RNA copies.

The V end was cut by 3 bases, the J end by 0 bases, with 9 bases between. CDR1 and CDR2 from the germline V gene are GTSNPN and SVGIG (reference sequence). This CDR3 is built from 13 residues. TCRdb re-analysed the PCR reads in MiXCR, keeping a single row per CDR3 protein. This table holds approximately 500,000 distinct CDR3 sequences, around 23% found once. This chain connects TRBV30 to TRBJ2-7; tentatively, D is TRBD2 (6 bases). Sequences were obtained from naive CD8+ T cells from blood, with Jurkat cell RNA spiked in. As to subset: FACS-sorted CD8+CD4-CCR7+CD45RA+ naive T cells. This receptor was taken from a human donor in good health. Some libraries in this study had Jurkat cell RNA spiked in. The CDR3 region has the DNA TGTGCCTGGAGCCGGGGGAGCTCCTACGAGCAGTACCTC. It yields the protein CAWSRGSSYEQYL.